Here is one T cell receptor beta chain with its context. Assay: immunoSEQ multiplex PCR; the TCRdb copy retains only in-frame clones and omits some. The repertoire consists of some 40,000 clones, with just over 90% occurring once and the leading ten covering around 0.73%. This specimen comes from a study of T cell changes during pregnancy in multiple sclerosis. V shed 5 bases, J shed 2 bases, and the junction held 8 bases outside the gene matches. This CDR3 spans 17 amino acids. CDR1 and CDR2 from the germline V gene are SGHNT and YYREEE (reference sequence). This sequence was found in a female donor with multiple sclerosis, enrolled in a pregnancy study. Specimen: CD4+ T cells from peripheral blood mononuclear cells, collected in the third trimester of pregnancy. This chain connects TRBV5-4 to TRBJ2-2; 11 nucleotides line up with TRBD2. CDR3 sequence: CASRRGLAGGNTGELFF. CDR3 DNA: TGTGCCAGCAGGAGGGGGCTAGCGGGAGGAAACACCGGGGAGCTGTTTTTT.